A selection of T cell receptor beta chains follows, all from one sample in a study of cytomegalovirus exposure and HLA in healthy donors. This table comes from immunoSEQ multiplex PCR, and its TCRdb copy is limited to in-frame clones, with some not included. The sample includes approximately 69,000 clones, approximately 74% of them seen just once. The sequenced sample was PBMCs. These receptors were obtained from a woman in her 30s in good health and CMV-seropositive. The CDR3 runs from the conserved cysteine through the conserved F or W. A D gene is named only where the DNA matches it firmly. A row's size may be missing; if present it is once, few, many or a size class.

d_gene	v_gene	j_gene	abundance	CDR3nt	CDR3aa
TRBD1	TRBV30	TRBJ1-2	few	TGTGCCTGGAGTGTATCCGGGACAGGGGCCCTGGGCACCTTC	CAWSVSGTGALGTF
TRBD2	TRBV6-1	TRBJ2-1	few	TGTGCCAGCAGTGAAAGGCTAGCGGGAGTGGGGCAGTTCTTC	CASSERLAGVGQFF
TRBD1	TRBV6-5	TRBJ2-1	NA	TGTGCCAGCAGTTACTCCGACAGGGTAATTCCGCAGTTCTTC	CASSYSDRVIPQFF
NA	TRBV27	TRBJ2-3	NA	TGTGCCAGCAGCTCCGTCGGGACAGATACGCAGTATTTT	CASSSVGTDTQYF
NA	TRBV6-5	TRBJ1-1	few	TGTGCCAGCAGGACACACACTGAAGCTTTCTTT	CASRTHTEAFF
TRBD2	TRBV15	TRBJ2-3	NA	TGTGCCACCAGCCGAGCGGGAGGAGCTCTAGATACGCAGTATTTT	CATSRAGGALDTQYF
TRBD2	TRBV5-1	TRBJ2-1	NA	TGCGCCAGCAGCCTGGGACTAGCGGGAGGGCCGTACAATGAGCAGTTCTTC	CASSLGLAGGPYNEQFF
NA	TRBV7-9	TRBJ1-1	NA	TGTGCCAGCAGCTTTACACGCACGGGACAAACTGAAGCTTTCTTT	CASSFTRTGQTEAFF
TRBD2	TRBV29-1	TRBJ2-1	NA	TGCAGCGTAGGGACTATCGTGTACAATGAGCAGTTCTTC	CSVGTIVYNEQFF
NA	TRBV7-8	TRBJ1-1	NA	TGTGCCAGCAGCTTAGGGGGCGTAAACACTGAAGCTTTCTTT	CASSLGGVNTEAFF
NA	TRBV7-2	TRBJ2-1	NA	TGTGCCAGCAGCTTAGAAACCGGCGGGGCTTTCAATGAGCAGTTCTTC	CASSLETGGAFNEQFF
NA	TRBV6-5	TRBJ2-7	NA	TGTGCCACCAGGGCGGCGGGGAACTACGAGCAGTACTTC	CATRAAGNYEQYF
TRBD2	TRBV30	TRBJ2-5	NA	TGTGCCTGGAGTGTACGGGAGGGGGGGACCCAGTACTTC	CAWSVREGGTQYF
NA	TRBV28	TRBJ2-7	NA	TGTGCCATCGATCCTAATCGAGGCGAGCAGTACTTC	CAIDPNRGEQYF
NA	TRBV7-9	TRBJ1-2	NA	TGTGCCAGCAGCTTAGGGCAGAACTATGGCTACACCTTC	CASSLGQNYGYTF
TRBD1	TRBV11-3	TRBJ2-7	once	TGTGCCAGCAGCTCCCTTACCGGGACAGGGCAATACGAGCAGTACTTC	CASSSLTGTGQYEQYF
TRBD1	TRBV30	TRBJ2-3	NA	TGTGCCTGGTTCAAGACAGGGGCCAGCACAGATACGCAGTATTTT	CAWFKTGASTDTQYF